This is a list of T cell receptor beta chains from one sample in a study of blood T cell repertoires in COVID-19. Data came from immunoSEQ multiplex PCR; TCRdb stores just in-frame clones and leaves some out. Among around 150,000 clones listed, more than 75% were seen once. The sample taken for sequencing was peripheral blood. The receptors come from a woman between 65 and 79 years old with COVID-19, enrolled during active disease. Each CDR3 is given with its conserved first and last residue. A D gene is named only where the DNA matches it firmly. Clone size, where shown, is once, few, many, or a class for clones that have expanded.

CDR3 | DNA | size | J | V | D
CAISERDTSNEQFF | TGTGCCATCAGTGAGAGGGACACATCCAATGAGCAGTTCTTC | - | TRBJ2-1 | TRBV10-3 | -
CASSTVVGGGALETQYF | TGTGCCAGCAGCACGGTTGTGGGCGGGGGGGCCCTTGAGACCCAGTACTTC | few | TRBJ2-5 | TRBV5-6 | TRBD2
CASRAAGTGSYEQYF | TGTGCCAGCAGAGCAGCCGGGACAGGCTCCTACGAGCAGTACTTC | - | TRBJ2-7 | TRBV2 | TRBD1
CASSQGTGGFYEQYF | TGTGCCAGCAGCCAAGGGACAGGGGGCTTCTACGAGCAGTACTTC | - | TRBJ2-7 | TRBV3-1/TRBV3-2 | TRBD1
CASSLEGVVSNQPQHF | TGTGCCAGCTCTCTCGAGGGGGTGGTTAGCAATCAGCCCCAGCATTTT | - | TRBJ1-5 | TRBV2 | -
CASSTRAFNEKLFF | TGTGCCAGCAGCACCAGGGCCTTTAATGAAAAACTGTTTTTT | - | TRBJ1-4 | TRBV7-2 | -
CASSLSAALTSYEQYF | TGTGCCAGCAGCCTCTCAGCGGCCCTTACCTCCTACGAGCAGTACTTC | - | TRBJ2-7 | TRBV13 | -
CAWSAGLINEQFF | TGTGCCTGGAGTGCGGGACTGATCAATGAGCAGTTCTTC | once | TRBJ2-1 | TRBV30 | -
CASSRGTSGYNEQFF | TGTGCCAGCAGCAGAGGGACTAGCGGCTACAATGAGCAGTTCTTC | - | TRBJ2-1 | TRBV6-2/TRBV6-3 | TRBD2
CATSSTGLGTVDEKLFF | TGTGCCACCAGTTCTACCGGGCTCGGGACAGTTGACGAAAAACTGTTTTTT | - | TRBJ1-4 | TRBV24-1 | TRBD1
CAIAGTGGKNGYTF | TGTGCCATCGCCGGGACAGGGGGGAAGAATGGCTACACCTTC | - | TRBJ1-2 | TRBV10-3 | TRBD1
CASSTQTGGNTEAFF | TGTGCCAGCAGCACCCAGACAGGGGGGAACACTGAAGCTTTCTTT | - | TRBJ1-1 | TRBV7-2 | TRBD1
CASSQQGAYGYTF | TGTGCCAGCAGTCAACAGGGGGCCTATGGCTACACCTTC | few | TRBJ1-2 | TRBV2 | TRBD1
CASSLGDSNYGYTF | TGCGCCAGCAGCTTGGGCGACAGTAACTATGGCTACACCTTC | - | TRBJ1-2 | TRBV5-1 | -
CASSQVARETEAFF | TGTGCCAGCAGCCAAGTTGCGAGGGAGACTGAAGCTTTCTTT | - | TRBJ1-1 | TRBV3-1/TRBV3-2 | -
CSVARTGGSTDTQYF | TGCAGCGTAGCTCGGACAGGGGGGAGCACAGATACGCAGTATTTT | - | TRBJ2-3 | TRBV29-1 | TRBD1
CASSLRQRSYNEQFF | TGTGCCAGCAGCCTCAGACAGAGATCCTACAATGAGCAGTTCTTC | - | TRBJ2-1 | TRBV7-2 | -
CASSREGGNQPQHF | TGTGCCAGTAGCAGGGAGGGGGGCAATCAGCCCCAGCATTTT | - | TRBJ1-5 | TRBV19 | -
CASTFGQGASSPLHF | TGTGCCAGCACATTCGGACAGGGAGCATCTTCACCCCTCCACTTT | once | TRBJ1-6 | TRBV27 | TRBD1
CAIQGLVTDTQYF | TGTGCCATCCAGGGTTTAGTTACAGATACGCAGTATTTT | once | TRBJ2-3 | TRBV10-3 | -
CATLDSTGGNQPQHF | TGTGCCACCCTTGACAGCACCGGGGGGAATCAGCCCCAGCATTTT | - | TRBJ1-5 | TRBV6-5 | -
CASSLAGGPLFSYEQYF | TGTGCCAGCAGCCTAGCAGGGGGACCCCTTTTCTCCTACGAGCAGTACTTC | - | TRBJ2-7 | TRBV28 | TRBD1
CASSPIQDTGELFF | TGTGCCAGCAGCCCTATTCAGGACACCGGGGAGCTGTTTTTT | - | TRBJ2-2 | TRBV3-1/TRBV3-2 | -
CASSHADRLNSPLHF | TGTGCCAGCAGCCACGCTGACAGGCTGAATTCACCCCTCCACTTT | - | TRBJ1-6 | TRBV3-1/TRBV3-2 | -
CASSPGLRAAQPQHF | TGTGCCAGCAGTCCGGGACTCCGGGCGGCTCAGCCCCAGCATTTT | - | TRBJ1-5 | TRBV28 | -
CASSVGQGRATGELFF | TGTGCCAGCAGTGTAGGACAGGGAAGGGCCACCGGGGAGCTGTTTTTT | - | TRBJ2-2 | TRBV2 | TRBD1
CASSQRQSDNSPLHF | TGTGCCAGCAGCCAACGTCAGTCAGATAATTCACCCCTCCACTTT | - | TRBJ1-6 | TRBV14 | -
CASSPEGVYNSPLHF | TGTGCCAGCAGTCCCGAGGGGGTTTATAATTCACCCCTCCACTTT | - | TRBJ1-6 | TRBV6-5 | -
CASSFAQTMNTEAFF | TGTGCCAGCAGCTTCGCCCAGACAATGAACACTGAAGCTTTCTTT | - | TRBJ1-1 | TRBV11-2 | -
CASSYGLVSSGNTIYF | TGTGCCAGCAGCTACGGACTCGTGAGCTCTGGAAACACCATATATTTT | - | TRBJ1-3 | TRBV7-6 | -
CASYRTGTGELFF | TGCGCCAGCTACCGGACAGGGACCGGGGAGCTGTTTTTT | - | TRBJ2-2 | TRBV5-1 | TRBD1
CASSLTDSPLHF | TGTGCCAGCAGCCTGACAGATTCACCCCTCCACTTT | few | TRBJ1-6 | TRBV7-9 | -
CASSAQISGNTIYF | TGTGCCAGCAGTGCCCAGATTTCTGGAAACACCATATATTTT | - | TRBJ1-3 | TRBV2 | -
CAWSDKTGQGGNTEAFF | TGTGCCTGGAGTGACAAAACCGGACAGGGAGGGAACACTGAAGCTTTCTTT | - | TRBJ1-1 | TRBV30 | TRBD1
CASSPRQGAAEAFF | TGCGCCAGCAGCCCGCGACAGGGGGCGGCTGAAGCTTTCTTT | - | TRBJ1-1 | TRBV5-1 | TRBD1
CASSQTRNNEQFF | TGTGCCAGCAGCCAGACACGAAACAATGAGCAGTTCTTC | once | TRBJ2-1 | TRBV4-2 | -
CASSHGLAGVNEQFF | TGTGCCAGCAGCCATGGACTAGCGGGGGTTAATGAGCAGTTCTTC | - | TRBJ2-1 | TRBV27 | TRBD2
CASSYGLAGDTGELFF | TGTGCCAGCAGTTACGGGCTAGCGGGGGACACCGGGGAGCTGTTTTTT | - | TRBJ2-2 | TRBV6-5 | TRBD2
CASSQLGYLAQHF | TGTGCCAGCAGCCAATTGGGCTATCTGGCCCAGCATTTT | - | TRBJ1-5 | TRBV16 | -
CASSSRLAGGPSRDTQYF | TGTGCCAGCAGCTCCCGACTAGCGGGGGGGCCGTCGCGAGATACGCAGTATTTT | - | TRBJ2-3 | TRBV9 | TRBD2
CASSITPPGDFNYGYTF | TGTGCCAGCAGCATAACCCCCCCAGGGGATTTTAACTATGGCTACACCTTC | - | TRBJ1-2 | TRBV28 | -
CATLGGGYNSPLHF | TGTGCCACCTTAGGCGGGGGCTATAATTCACCCCTCCACTTT | - | TRBJ1-6 | TRBV28 | -
CASSQAGATYEQYF | TGTGCCAGTAGTCAAGCGGGGGCGACCTACGAGCAGTACTTC | - | TRBJ2-7 | TRBV19 | TRBD2
CASHPGSLSYEQYF | TGCGCCAGCCACCCCGGGTCTTTGTCGTACGAGCAGTACTTC | - | TRBJ2-7 | TRBV5-1 | -
CASSEDAGVGANYGYTF | TGTGCCAGCAGTGAAGACGCAGGGGTTGGAGCTAACTATGGCTACACCTTC | - | TRBJ1-2 | TRBV6-1 | -
CASSVGLAGVNTGELFF | TGTGCCAGCAGCGTAGGGCTAGCGGGAGTGAACACCGGGGAGCTGTTTTTT | - | TRBJ2-2 | TRBV9 | TRBD2
CSVGQEYGYTF | TGCAGCGTTGGACAGGAGTATGGCTACACCTTC | few | TRBJ1-2 | TRBV29-1 | -
CASSNLKLYGYTF | TGTGCCAGCAGTAACCTCAAGCTCTATGGCTACACCTTC | - | TRBJ1-2 | TRBV28 | -
CASSPRFIRGMGNTEAFF | TGTGCCAGCAGCCCGCGTTTCATACGGGGAATGGGGAACACTGAAGCTTTCTTT | - | TRBJ1-1 | TRBV5-5 | -
CASKIRTQGEYGYTF | TGTGCCAGCAAAATTCGAACCCAGGGGGAGTATGGCTACACCTTC | - | TRBJ1-2 | TRBV5-6 | TRBD1
CASSSGQFYGYTF | TGTGCCAGCAGCTCCGGACAGTTCTATGGCTACACCTTC | - | TRBJ1-2 | TRBV7-9 | -
CASSPPPSGGAKTDTQYF | TGTGCCAGCTCACCACCCCCTAGCGGGGGGGCGAAGACAGATACGCAGTATTTT | - | TRBJ2-3 | TRBV18 | TRBD2